Following are 22 T cell receptor beta chains from one sample sequenced in a study of identical twins. TCRdb re-called the 5' RACE reads through MiXCR, storing one row per CDR3 protein. Of under 250,000 distinct CDR3 sequences listed, 6% to 8% are singletons. The data were also submitted as part of a second study, on yellow fever vaccine responses in identical twins.

Source material: CD8+ T cells sorted from blood. These receptors came from a woman in her late teens or twenties in good health.

This clonotype occurred many times. The V call is TRBV28, the J call TRBJ2-1; 8 bases fit TRBD2. V lost 6 bases and J lost 4; bases outside the gene matches: 14. The CDR3 covers 17 residues. Per the germline V gene, CDR1 is MDHEN and CDR2 is SYDVKM. The CDR3 nucleotides are TGTGCCAGCAGCCACGGGAGGGCCCTACCTAATTACAATGAGCAGTTCTTC. This codes for CASSHGRALPNYNEQFF.

This clonotype was detected only a few times. This chain uses TRBV25-1 with TRBJ2-1, with D perhaps matching TRBD2 (5 bases). This CDR3 is built from 14 residues. V was clipped by 4 bases and J by 4 bases, with 11 bases between them. The germline V gene encodes CDR1 MGHDK and CDR2 SYGVNS. CDR3 DNA: TGTGCCAGCAGTGCCCCCCCGGGGTACAATGAGCAGTTCTTC. Its protein is CASSAPPGYNEQFF.

The genes are TRBV9 and TRBJ2-5, with TRBD2 as a possible D gene (5 bases). Trimming took off 1 base at V and 5 bases at J, with 15 bases between the two ends. Germline V gene lookup returns CDR1 SGDLS and CDR2 YYNGEE. The CDR3 has 15 amino acids. In DNA form, the CDR3 reads TGTGCCAGCAGCGTAACCCGAGGGTCGGGGGAGACCCAGTACTTC. Translation gives CASSVTRGSGETQYF.

The chain joins TRBV20-1 to TRBJ2-1; D remains unclear. The V and J ends lost 4 bases and 2 bases respectively, with 12 bases between them. CDR3 length: 14 amino acids. Germline lookup yields CDR1 DFQATT and CDR2 SNEGSKA (reference sequence). The CDR3, as DNA: TGCAGTGCTATCAGCGACACTGCCTACAATGAGCAGTTCTTC. This encodes CSAISDTAYNEQFF.

The sample holds many counts of this clonotype. The junction departs from the called germline gene at one end, perhaps through a read error. V usage is TRBV3-1 and J usage is TRBJ2-1; tentatively, D is TRBD2 (5 bases). The CDR3 extends over 14 amino acids. Looked up from germline, CDR1 is LGHDT and CDR2 is YNNKEL (reference sequence). CDR3 sequence (DNA): TGTGCCAGCAGCCGGACTGACTCCAACAATGAGCAGTTCTTC. Amino acids: CASSRTDSNNEQFF.

The chain recombines TRBV28 with TRBJ2-1; D tentatively fits TRBD1 or TRBD2 (5 bases each). V lost 6 bases and J 9 bases, leaving 9 bases between the germline ends. Germline-derived CDR1 and CDR2 are MDHEN and SYDVKM. This CDR3 has 11 amino acids. The CDR3 reads CASSRGTEQFF. The CDR3 DNA sequence: TGTGCCAGCAGCCGAGGGACTGAGCAGTTCTTC.

The CDR3, as DNA: TGTGCCACCGCGACGGCAGGGGACACCGGGGAGCTGTTTTTT. Its protein is CATATAGDTGELFF. This chain connects TRBV28 to TRBJ2-2, with D perhaps matching TRBD1 (6 bases). Germline V gives CDR1 MDHEN, CDR2 SYDVKM. The length of the CDR3 is 14 residues. V lost 10 bases and J lost 3, with 15 bases in between.

The sample holds a few counts of this clonotype. The chain uses TRBV12-3 or TRBV12-4 and TRBJ2-7, with a tentative D call TRBD1 (5 bases). V was shortened by 6 bases and J by 0 bases, with 12 bases between the two germline ends. CDR3 length equals 14 residues. CDR3 in DNA: TGTGCCAGCAGAACTGGACATAGCTCCTACGAGCAGTACTTC. Its protein is CASRTGHSSYEQYF.

This clonotype was seen at least ten times. The chain recombines TRBV2 with TRBJ2-2; 11 nucleotides match TRBD1. Germline V gene lookup returns CDR1 SNHLY and CDR2 FYNNEI. This CDR3 spans 15 amino acids. The junction had 6 bases not matched to a gene; V was cut back by 5 bases and J by 7 bases. The CDR3 DNA reads as TGTGCCAGCAGTCGGACAGGGGGCGCCGGCGGGGAGCTGTTTTTT. As protein: CASSRTGGAGGELFF.

The chain's CDR3 is CATKTPGQGRDYGYTF. In DNA, the CDR3 is TGTGCCACCAAAACCCCGGGACAGGGGCGAGACTATGGCTACACCTTC. The chain links TRBV6-1 to TRBJ1-2, with 10 bases fitting TRBD1. This CDR3 contains 16 residues. V shed 10 bases and J 3 bases; nucleotides not matched to a gene: 14. The V gene's germline CDR1 is MNHNS and CDR2 SASEGT.

The DNA for the CDR3 is TGTGCCAGCAGCTTAACCGGGGGCGAGCAGTACTTC. It encodes CASSLTGGEQYF. The J gene is TRBJ2-7, the V gene TRBV13; D might be TRBD2 (6 bases). Looked up from germline, CDR1 is PRHDT and CDR2 is FYEKMQ (reference sequence). The CDR3 runs to 12 residues. Trimming removed 2 bases from V and 6 bases from J, with 8 bases in between.

This clonotype was picked up a small number of times. The rearrangement joins TRBV7-9 to TRBJ2-7; the D gene is possibly TRBD1 (6 bases). The germline V gene encodes CDR1 SEHNR and CDR2 FQNEAQ (reference sequence). CDR3 length equals 13 residues. The germline V and J ends were trimmed by 7 bases and 0 bases, with 10 bases remaining between them. The CDR3 protein is CASIGQSSYEQYF. Written as DNA, the CDR3 is TGTGCCAGCATAGGACAGAGCTCCTACGAGCAGTACTTC.

The chain carries TRBV15 and TRBJ2-1, with D perhaps assigned TRBD1 or TRBD2 (5 bases each). The CDR3 loop spans 13 amino acids. The germline V gene encodes CDR1 LNHNV and CDR2 YYDKDF (reference sequence). The V end was cut by 3 bases, the J end by 9 bases, with 12 bases between. DNA for the CDR3: TGTGCCACCAGCAGCCAACGTGGGGGTGAGCAGTTCTTC. Protein: CATSSQRGGEQFF.

A note on this clonotype: It may be a read error: a sequence one base away is much more abundant. This sequence joins TRBV29-1 and TRBJ2-1; the D gene is possibly TRBD2 (6 bases). This CDR3 has 13 residues. Germline V gene sequence: CDR1 SQVTM, CDR2 ANQGSEA. The CDR3 protein is CGVSPGDYNEQFF. In nucleotides, the CDR3 is TGCGGCGTCTCCCCGGGAGACTACAATGAGCAGTTCTTC.

This clonotype was found many times. This rearrangement joins TRBV12-3 or TRBV12-4 to TRBJ1-1; tentative D call: TRBD1 (5 bases). Between the trimmed V and J ends, which lost 1 base and 8 bases, there was a span of 11 bases. The CDR3 is 13 residues long. The CDR3 region is CASSLGGAEEAFF. The CDR3 coding sequence is TGTGCCAGCAGTTTAGGAGGGGCGGAGGAAGCTTTCTTT.

This clonotype was seen only a few times. The rearrangement links TRBV11-2 to TRBJ2-7; D gene ambiguous. V dropped 2 bases and J dropped 0 bases, with 11 bases sitting between them. The CDR3 length is 15 residues. Germline CDR1 and CDR2: SGHAT and FQNNGV. As DNA, the CDR3 is TGTGCCAGCAGCTTAAGCCAGGATAACTCCTACGAGCAGTACGTC. Its translation: CASSLSQDNSYEQYV.

Only a few counts were recorded for this clonotype. The chain is built from TRBV13 and TRBJ2-2, with D possibly being TRBD2 (6 bases). The germline gives CDR1 PRHDT, CDR2 FYEKMQ (reference sequence). V gave up 3 bases and J gave up 3 bases, with 14 bases separating them. This CDR3 contains 16 residues. The CDR3 DNA reads as TGTGCCAGCAGCTTCCGGGAGCCAACCTACACCGGGGAGCTGTTTTTT. Translated, it gives CASSFREPTYTGELFF.

This clonotype was counted between two and nine times. The rearrangement links TRBV7-9 to TRBJ2-2, with 9 positions matching TRBD1. This CDR3 region has 14 residues. Germline V CDR1 and CDR2: SEHNR, FQNEAQ (reference sequence). The ends lost 7 bases at V and 5 bases at J; junction bases unmatched: 5. The CDR3 nucleotides read TGTGCCAGCACAACAGGGGGCTTTACCGGGGAGCTGTTTTTT. It yields the protein CASTTGGFTGELFF.

This clonotype appeared many times. The J gene is TRBJ2-2, the V gene TRBV15; 9 bases map to TRBD1. V shed 3 bases and J 4 bases; nucleotides not matched to a gene: 0. The CDR3 length is 14 residues. Germline CDR1 and CDR2: LNHNV and YYDKDF (reference sequence). The CDR3 loop is CATSRDRGTGELFF. The CDR3, as DNA: TGTGCCACCAGCAGGGACAGGGGCACCGGGGAGCTGTTTTTT.

In its sample, this clonotype was seen a few times. The chain is built from TRBV27 and TRBJ2-1, with D possibly being TRBD2 (5 bases). The CDR3 loop spans 13 amino acids. The germline gives CDR1 MNHEY, CDR2 SMNVEV (reference sequence). Deletions cut 7 bases from V and 7 bases from J, with 14 bases between. The CDR3 sequence is CASIPLARNEQFF. For the CDR3, the DNA is TGTGCCAGCATCCCGCTAGCACGAAATGAGCAGTTCTTC.

This clonotype was observed a few times. This chain joins TRBV29-1 and TRBJ2-1, with 11 bases lining up with TRBD2. Germline trimming cut 0 bases from V and 7 bases from J; bases unmatched to any gene: 8. Germline loops: CDR1 SQVTM, CDR2 ANQGSEA. The CDR3 is made up of 16 amino acids. CDR3 bases: TGCAGCGTTGAAGACCCGACTAGCGGGGTCACGAATGAGCAGTTCTTC. This gives the protein CSVEDPTSGVTNEQFF.

In this sample, this clonotype turned up a few times. This sequence joins TRBV18 and TRBJ2-5; 7 bases are shared with TRBD1. Germline trimming cut 6 bases from V and 0 bases from J; bases unmatched to any gene: 7. The CDR3 is 15 residues long. CDR1 and CDR2 (germline): KGHSH, LQKENI. CDR3 sequence reads: CASSVTGTDQETQYF. CDR3 sequence (DNA): TGTGCCAGCTCGGTAACCGGGACAGACCAAGAGACCCAGTACTTC.